A selection of T cell receptor beta chains follows, all from one sample in a study of cytomegalovirus exposure and HLA in healthy donors. Clones were read by immunoSEQ multiplex PCR, and TCRdb kept only the in-frame ones, dropping some. The sample lists roughly 180,000 clones, 75% to 80% seen once, with roughly an eighth in the top ten. The sequenced sample was PBMCs. Receptors originate from a man aged 50 or older in good health and CMV-seropositive. CDR3s leave out the opening cysteine and the closing phenylalanine or tryptophan.

j_gene,len,v_gene,CDR3aa
TRBJ1-1,11,TRBV7-9,ASSPTVSTEAF
TRBJ2-1,14,TRBV9,ASSVAGGGVYNEQF
TRBJ2-7,13,TRBV19,ASSIGARGTYEQY
TRBJ2-1,16,TRBV2,ASSVSGGERSSYNEQF
TRBJ2-2,12,TRBV6-5,ASSLFRETGELF
TRBJ1-1,12,TRBV19,ASSMSGGVTEAF
TRBJ2-1,16,TRBV4-2,ASSQEGLAGGHYNEQF
TRBJ2-3,14,TRBV4-2,ASSQEGAVSSDTQY
TRBJ2-7,11,TRBV2,ASRIGTGYEQY
TRBJ1-3,12,TRBV25-1,ASSVRTGLDTIY
TRBJ1-5,11,TRBV5-5,ASSVELYQPQH
TRBJ2-2,14,TRBV4-3,ASSPLAGWNTGELF
TRBJ2-3,12,TRBV5-1,ASSSGTNTDTQY
TRBJ2-5,13,TRBV7-2,ASTLTGGLDGTQY
TRBJ2-5,11,TRBV2,ASNGGLGETQY
TRBJ1-2,11,TRBV4-1,ASSQGGGYGYT
TRBJ1-2,12,TRBV28,ASRRDRGNYGYT
TRBJ2-2,18,TRBV28,ASSLSPGQGAPRGTGELF
TRBJ1-6,14,TRBV7-2,ASSLGGGSYNSPLH
TRBJ2-2,15,TRBV7-9,ASTQDIASGGSGELF
TRBJ1-4,13,TRBV19,ASSIRDKGVEKLF
TRBJ2-5,11,TRBV6-5,ASSSGQVGTQY
TRBJ2-1,10,TRBV2,ASSDQVPEQF
TRBJ1-6,10,TRBV30,AWSVLNSPLH
TRBJ2-3,11,TRBV6-6,ASGGAAINTQY
TRBJ1-1,12,TRBV2,ASSLTAMNTEAF
TRBJ2-2,12,TRBV19,ASSKFDSTGELF
TRBJ2-3,13,TRBV13,ASSVTRNATDTQY
TRBJ1-4,13,TRBV15,ATSRDKGANEKLF